Listed below are T cell receptor beta chains from one sample, sequenced in a study of blood T cell repertoires in COVID-19. Sequenced by immunoSEQ multiplex PCR; TCRdb stores in-frame clones only, minus some. The table includes roughly 220,000 clones, 82% detected once. The sequenced sample was peripheral blood. The receptor source for this set is a woman older than 75 with COVID-19, enrolled during active disease. The CDR3 runs from the conserved cysteine through the conserved F or W. The order of the fields is clone size, D gene, J gene, CDR3 length, V gene, CDR3 DNA, CDR3 protein. A D gene is named only where the DNA matches it firmly. Not every row has a clone size; where given, it reads once, few, many or a size class.

size: NA; D: NA; J: TRBJ2-6; length: 15; V: TRBV7-2; DNA: TGTGCCAGCAGCTTTCAGGTCTCTGGGGCCAACGTCCTGACTTTC; CDR3: CASSFQVSGANVLTF
size: NA; D: NA; J: TRBJ2-3; length: 12; V: TRBV19; DNA: TGTGCCAGTAACCGAGATGGAGGTACGCAGTATTTT; CDR3: CASNRDGGTQYF
size: NA; D: TRBD1; J: TRBJ1-5; length: 15; V: TRBV3-1/TRBV3-2; DNA: TGTGCCAGCAGCGAGGACAGGGTGGACACGTTGCCCCAGCATTTT; CDR3: CASSEDRVDTLPQHF
size: few; D: TRBD1; J: TRBJ1-4; length: 16; V: TRBV3-1/TRBV3-2; DNA: TGTGCCAGCAGCCATCCTAAGACAGGGCGAAGGGAAAAACTGTTTTTT; CDR3: CASSHPKTGRREKLFF
size: NA; D: TRBD2; J: TRBJ2-1; length: 15; V: TRBV9; DNA: TGTGCCAGCCGCCCCTCTAGCGGGAGTAAAGGTGAGCAGTTCTTC; CDR3: CASRPSSGSKGEQFF
size: NA; D: NA; J: TRBJ1-1; length: 14; V: TRBV5-1; DNA: TGCGCCAGCAGATATGACAACTCGAACACTGAAGCTTTCTTT; CDR3: CASRYDNSNTEAFF
size: NA; D: NA; J: TRBJ2-3; length: 15; V: TRBV4-1; DNA: TGCGCCAGCAGCCAAGCCCCGGCAGGGGCAGATACGCAGTATTTT; CDR3: CASSQAPAGADTQYF
size: NA; D: NA; J: TRBJ1-1; length: 12; V: TRBV6-5; DNA: TGTGCCGCTCGGGGGGCGGGCACTGAAGCTTTCTTT; CDR3: CAARGAGTEAFF
size: NA; D: TRBD1; J: TRBJ1-2; length: 14; V: TRBV6-5; DNA: TGTGCCAGCACCGCGACAGGGGGCAGGTATGGCTACACCTTC; CDR3: CASTATGGRYGYTF
size: NA; D: TRBD1; J: TRBJ1-1; length: 16; V: TRBV7-9; DNA: TGTGCCAGCAGCTTACGAGACAGGGGGCTTGGAACTGAAGCTTTCTTT; CDR3: CASSLRDRGLGTEAFF
size: NA; D: TRBD2; J: TRBJ2-5; length: 16; V: TRBV18; DNA: TGTGCCAGCTCACCGGCCGCGGGAGGGCCAAGGGAGACCCAGTACTTC; CDR3: CASSPAAGGPRETQYF
size: NA; D: TRBD1; J: TRBJ2-1; length: 14; V: TRBV10-1; DNA: TGCGCCAGCAGTGAATCCAGGGGGAACAATGAGCAGTTCTTC; CDR3: CASSESRGNNEQFF
size: NA; D: NA; J: TRBJ2-7; length: 13; V: TRBV4-2; DNA: TGTGCCAGCAGCCAAGAACTATCCTACGAGCAGTACTTC; CDR3: CASSQELSYEQYF
size: NA; D: NA; J: TRBJ2-1; length: 11; V: TRBV1; DNA: TGCACCAGCAGCCCGTTCTGTGAGCAGTTCTTC; CDR3: CTSSPFCEQFF
size: NA; D: TRBD1; J: TRBJ1-1; length: 14; V: TRBV6-1; DNA: TGTGCCAGCAGTGAAGCGGACAGGCGGACTGAAGCTTTCTTT; CDR3: CASSEADRRTEAFF
size: NA; D: NA; J: TRBJ2-1; length: 18; V: TRBV3-1/TRBV3-2; DNA: TGTGCCAGCCCATTAGTACACACACGGATCGGGGACTTGCGAGAGCAGTTCTTC; CDR3: CASPLVHTRIGDLREQFF
size: once; D: NA; J: TRBJ1-2; length: 14; V: TRBV7-2; DNA: TGTGCCAGCAGCTTAGCGGGCAGGGACTATGGCTACACCTTC; CDR3: CASSLAGRDYGYTF